The present entry profiles one T cell receptor (beta chain) with its context. Generated by immunoSEQ multiplex PCR, the TCRdb table keeps only in-frame clones and is missing some. The sample holds approximately 710,000 clones, 90% seen once. This specimen comes from a study of shared clonotypes between healthy human individuals. Germline V gives CDR1 LNHDA, CDR2 SQIVND (reference sequence). The CDR3 totals 12 residues. V gave up 7 bases and J gave up 3 bases, with 9 bases separating them. This receptor was taken from a man in his late teens or twenties in good health. Some clones in this sample may be carry-over from other donors' samples. Sample: memory CD8+ T cells from PBMCs. Described subset: CD45RO+ cells pooled with CCR7-negative TemRA cells. This chain links TRBV19 with TRBJ1-1; D unresolved. The CDR3 protein is CASIKGYTEAFF. The CDR3 bases are TGTGCCAGTATAAAAGGGTACACTGAAGCTTTCTTT.